The T cell receptor beta chain described here comes from a study of T cell responses to AZD1222 COVID-19 vaccine. V gave up 5 bases and J gave up 6 bases; unmatched junction bases: 7. Looked up from germline, CDR1 is MNHEY and CDR2 is SMNVEV (reference sequence). There are 15 residues in the CDR3. Here immunoSEQ multiplex PCR was the method, and the copy in TCRdb shows in-frame clones only, minus some. The profile covers 40,000 to 50,000 clones, with 88% appearing a single time and around 25% taken by the ten largest. Whole-study findings and limits: Researchers report vaccine-associated CD4 TCRs spanning spike, with dominance at 160-218 and 743-854. An increase in Spike-specific TCR breadth and depth was observed after two AZD1222 doses. At study baseline, merely six AZD1222 recipients were seropositive. Nearly half of the spike-specific TCRs reportedly recognize variant regions that carry no mutations.

Worth noting for this clone: Its antigen is undetermined.

This rearrangement joins TRBV27 to TRBJ1-5; 10 bases are shared with TRBD1. This sequence originates from an adult who received the AZD1222 COVID-19 vaccine. Sample: peripheral blood, taken 28 days after the second AZD1222 dose. This CDR3 is CASSNGQGGAQPQHF. CDR3 nucleotides: TGTGCCAGCAGTAACGGACAGGGGGGCGCTCAGCCCCAGCATTTT.